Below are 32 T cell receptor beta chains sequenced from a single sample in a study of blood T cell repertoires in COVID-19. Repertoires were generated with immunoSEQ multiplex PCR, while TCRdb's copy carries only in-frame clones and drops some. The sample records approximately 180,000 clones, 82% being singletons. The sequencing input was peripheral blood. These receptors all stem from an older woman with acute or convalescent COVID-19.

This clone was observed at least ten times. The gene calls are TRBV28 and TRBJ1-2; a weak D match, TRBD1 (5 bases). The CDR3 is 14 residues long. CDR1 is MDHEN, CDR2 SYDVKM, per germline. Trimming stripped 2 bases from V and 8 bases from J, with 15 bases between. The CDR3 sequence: CASSLVQGGGGYTF. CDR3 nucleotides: TGTGCCAGCAGTTTAGTTCAGGGAGGAGGAGGCTACACCTTC.

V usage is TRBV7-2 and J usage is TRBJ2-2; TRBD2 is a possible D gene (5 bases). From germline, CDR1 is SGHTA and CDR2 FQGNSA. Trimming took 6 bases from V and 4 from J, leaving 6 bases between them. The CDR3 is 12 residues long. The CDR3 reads CASRLVTGELFF. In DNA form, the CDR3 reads TGTGCCAGCAGACTAGTCACCGGGGAGCTGTTTTTT.

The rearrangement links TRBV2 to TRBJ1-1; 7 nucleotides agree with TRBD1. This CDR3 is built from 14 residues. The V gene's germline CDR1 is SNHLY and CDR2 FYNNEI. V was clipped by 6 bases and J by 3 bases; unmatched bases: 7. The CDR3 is CASSPTGVYTEAFF. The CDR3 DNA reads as TGTGCCAGCAGCCCAACAGGGGTTTACACTGAAGCTTTCTTT.

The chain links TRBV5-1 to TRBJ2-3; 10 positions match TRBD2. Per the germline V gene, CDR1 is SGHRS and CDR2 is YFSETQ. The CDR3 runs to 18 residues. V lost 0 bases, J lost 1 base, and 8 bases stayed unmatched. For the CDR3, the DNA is TGCGCCAGCAGCTTGGGACCACCTAGCGGGGGAGGCACAGATACGCAGTATTTT. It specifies CASSLGPPSGGGTDTQYF.

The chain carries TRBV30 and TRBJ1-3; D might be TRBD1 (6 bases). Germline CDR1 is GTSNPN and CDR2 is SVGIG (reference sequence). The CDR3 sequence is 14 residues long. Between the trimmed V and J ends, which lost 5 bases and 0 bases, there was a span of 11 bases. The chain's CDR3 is CAWVTGRSGNTIYF. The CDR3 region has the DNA TGTGCCTGGGTCACAGGGCGCTCTGGAAACACCATATATTTT.

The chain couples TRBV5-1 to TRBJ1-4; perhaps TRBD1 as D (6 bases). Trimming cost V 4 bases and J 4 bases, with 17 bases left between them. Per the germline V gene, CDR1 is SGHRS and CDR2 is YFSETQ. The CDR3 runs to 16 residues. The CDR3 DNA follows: TGCGCCAGCAGCCTATCATACAGGGTTGTTAATGAAAAACTGTTTTTT. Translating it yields CASSLSYRVVNEKLFF.

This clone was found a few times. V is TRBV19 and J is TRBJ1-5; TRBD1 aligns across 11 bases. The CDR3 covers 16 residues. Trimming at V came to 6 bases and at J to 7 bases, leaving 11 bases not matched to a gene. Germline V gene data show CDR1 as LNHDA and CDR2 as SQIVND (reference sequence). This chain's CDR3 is CASSTSWTGGIQPQHF. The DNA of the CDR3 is TGTGCCAGTAGCACATCGTGGACAGGGGGCATCCAGCCCCAGCATTTT.

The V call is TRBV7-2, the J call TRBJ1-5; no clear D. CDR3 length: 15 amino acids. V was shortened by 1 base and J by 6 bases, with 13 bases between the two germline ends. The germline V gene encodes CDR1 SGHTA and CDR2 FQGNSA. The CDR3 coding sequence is TGTGCCAGCAGCTTAGAGGTTTCGGGTAGTCAGCCCCAGCATTTT. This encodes CASSLEVSGSQPQHF. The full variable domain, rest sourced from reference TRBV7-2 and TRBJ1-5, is GAGVSQSPSNKVTEKGKDVELRCDPISGHTALYWYRQSLGQGLEFLIYFQGNSAPDKSGLPSDRFSAERTGGSVSTLTIQRTQQEDSAVYLCASSLEVSGSQPQHFGDGTRLSIL.

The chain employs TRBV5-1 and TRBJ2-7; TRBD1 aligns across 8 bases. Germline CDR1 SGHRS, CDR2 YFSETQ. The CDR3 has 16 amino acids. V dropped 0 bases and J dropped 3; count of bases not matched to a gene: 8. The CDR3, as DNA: TGCGCCAGCAGCTTGGGACAGGGGCTCGACGTCTACGAGCAGTACTTC. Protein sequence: CASSLGQGLDVYEQYF.

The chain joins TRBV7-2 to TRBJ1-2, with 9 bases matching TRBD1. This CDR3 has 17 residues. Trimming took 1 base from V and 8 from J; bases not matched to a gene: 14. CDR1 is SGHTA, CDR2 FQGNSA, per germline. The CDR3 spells CASSLEKSGTGIRGYTF. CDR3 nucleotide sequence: TGTGCCAGCAGCTTAGAGAAATCCGGGACAGGGATCCGGGGCTACACCTTC.

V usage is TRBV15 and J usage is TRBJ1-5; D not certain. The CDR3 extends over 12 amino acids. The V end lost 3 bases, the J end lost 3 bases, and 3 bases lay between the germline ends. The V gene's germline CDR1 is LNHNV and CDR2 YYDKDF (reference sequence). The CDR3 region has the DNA TGTGCCACCAGCAGGGCCAATCAGCCCCAGCATTTT. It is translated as CATSRANQPQHF. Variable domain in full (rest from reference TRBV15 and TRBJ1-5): DAMVIQNPRYQVTQFGKPVTLSCSQTLNHNVMYWYQQKSSQAPKLLFHYYDKDFNNEADTPDNFQSRRPNTSFCFLDIRSPGLGDTAMYLCATSRANQPQHFGDGTRLSIL.

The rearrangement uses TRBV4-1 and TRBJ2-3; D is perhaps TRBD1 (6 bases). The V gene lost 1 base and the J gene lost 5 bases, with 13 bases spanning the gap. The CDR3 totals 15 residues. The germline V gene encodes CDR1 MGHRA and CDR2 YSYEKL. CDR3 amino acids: CASSQVRGGLDTQYF. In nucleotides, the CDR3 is TGCGCCAGCAGCCAAGTCAGGGGTGGGTTAGATACGCAGTATTTT.

The CDR3 bases are TGTGCCAGCAGTTTGGCGGGGGACTCTGGGGCCAACGTCCTGACTTTC. It is translated as CASSLAGDSGANVLTF. The rearrangement joins TRBV6-2 or TRBV6-3 to TRBJ2-6; 7 bases fit TRBD2. This CDR3 has 16 residues. V lost 4 bases to trimming and J lost 0 bases; unmatched junction nucleotides: 3. Germline V lookup: CDR1 MNHEY, CDR2 SVGEGT.

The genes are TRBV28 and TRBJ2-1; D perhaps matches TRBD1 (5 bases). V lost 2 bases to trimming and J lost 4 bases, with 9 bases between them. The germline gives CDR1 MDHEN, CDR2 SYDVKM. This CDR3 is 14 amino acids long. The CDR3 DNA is TGTGCCAGCAGTTTAGGACACTTATACAATGAGCAGTTCTTC. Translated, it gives CASSLGHLYNEQFF.

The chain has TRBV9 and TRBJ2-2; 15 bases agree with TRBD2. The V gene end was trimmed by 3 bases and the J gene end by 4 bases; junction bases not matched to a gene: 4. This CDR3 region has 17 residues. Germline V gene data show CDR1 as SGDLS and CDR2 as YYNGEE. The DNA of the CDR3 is TGTGCCAGCAGCGGCGGACTAGCGGGGGGGAGCACCGGGGAGCTGTTTTTT. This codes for CASSGGLAGGSTGELFF.

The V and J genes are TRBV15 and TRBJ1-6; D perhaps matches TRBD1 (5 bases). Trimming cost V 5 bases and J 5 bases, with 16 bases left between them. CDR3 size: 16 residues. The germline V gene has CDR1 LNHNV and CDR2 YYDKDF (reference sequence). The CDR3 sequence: CATSPRGGRDNSPLHF. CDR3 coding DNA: TGTGCCACCAGCCCGCGGGGGGGTAGGGATAATTCACCCCTCCACTTT.

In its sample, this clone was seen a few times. The CDR3 DNA reads as TGTGCCAGCAAACGCGGGGCGGGGCGGTACGAGCAGTACTTC. This gives the protein CASKRGAGRYEQYF. This chain joins TRBV27 and TRBJ2-7, with D maybe TRBD2 (6 bases). Deletions cut 7 bases from V and 4 bases from J, with 17 bases between. Germline CDR1 is MNHEY and CDR2 is SMNVEV (reference sequence). This CDR3 region has 14 residues.

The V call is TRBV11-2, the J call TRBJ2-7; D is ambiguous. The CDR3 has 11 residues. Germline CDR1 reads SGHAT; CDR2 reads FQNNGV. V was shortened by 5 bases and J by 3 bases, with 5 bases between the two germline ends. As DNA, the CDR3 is TGTGCCAGCAGCCAATTCTACGAGCAGTACTTC. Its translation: CASSQFYEQYF.

The CDR3 loop reads CASSKVQTSGGNEQFF. CDR3 nucleotides: TGTGCCAGCAGCAAAGTTCAGACTAGCGGGGGCAATGAGCAGTTCTTC. This chain links TRBV21-1 with TRBJ2-1; the table's D call TRBD2 went unverified against the DNA. TRBV21-1 is described as a pseudogene. The CDR3 contains 16 residues.

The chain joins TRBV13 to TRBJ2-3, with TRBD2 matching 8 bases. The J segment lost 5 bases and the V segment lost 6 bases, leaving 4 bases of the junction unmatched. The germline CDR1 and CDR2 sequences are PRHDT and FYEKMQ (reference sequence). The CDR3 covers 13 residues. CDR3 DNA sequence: TGTGCCAGCAGTGGACTAGCCCGAGATACGCAGTATTTT. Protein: CASSGLARDTQYF. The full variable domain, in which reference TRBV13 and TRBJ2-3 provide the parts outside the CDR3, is AAGVIQSPRHLIKEKRETATLKCYPIPRHDTVYWYQQGPGQDPQFLISFYEKMQSDKGSIPDRFSAQQFSDYHSELNMSSLELGDSALYFCASSGLARDTQYFGPGTRLTVL.

This chain's CDR3 is CASSRDRASYNEQFF. DNA for the CDR3: TGTGCCAGCAGCCGGGACAGGGCCTCCTACAATGAGCAGTTCTTC. The chain links TRBV3-1 (or the pseudogene TRBV3-2) to TRBJ2-1; 9 nucleotides align to TRBD1. Losses at the gene ends were 4 bases for V and 0 bases for J; bases not matched to a gene: 1. Germline CDR1 reads LGHDT; CDR2 reads YNNKEL (reference sequence). The CDR3 runs to 15 residues.

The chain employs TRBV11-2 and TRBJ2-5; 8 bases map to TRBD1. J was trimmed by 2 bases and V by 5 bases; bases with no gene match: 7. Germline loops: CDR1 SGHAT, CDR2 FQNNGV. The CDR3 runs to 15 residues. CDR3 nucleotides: TGTGCCAGCAGCACGGGACAGGTTCAGCAAGAGACCCAGTACTTC. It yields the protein CASSTGQVQQETQYF.

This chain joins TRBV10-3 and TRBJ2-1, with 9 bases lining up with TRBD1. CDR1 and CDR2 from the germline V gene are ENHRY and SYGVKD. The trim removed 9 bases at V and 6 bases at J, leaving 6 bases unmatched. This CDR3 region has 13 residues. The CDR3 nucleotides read TGTGCCATTCAGGACAGGGGAGCCAATGAGCAGTTCTTC. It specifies CAIQDRGANEQFF.

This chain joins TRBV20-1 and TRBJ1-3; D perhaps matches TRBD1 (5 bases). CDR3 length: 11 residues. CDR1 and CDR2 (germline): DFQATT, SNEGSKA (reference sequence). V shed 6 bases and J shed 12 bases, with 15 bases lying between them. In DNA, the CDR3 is TGCAGTGCCCGATCGGGGGAAGGCATATATTTT. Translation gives CSARSGEGIYF.

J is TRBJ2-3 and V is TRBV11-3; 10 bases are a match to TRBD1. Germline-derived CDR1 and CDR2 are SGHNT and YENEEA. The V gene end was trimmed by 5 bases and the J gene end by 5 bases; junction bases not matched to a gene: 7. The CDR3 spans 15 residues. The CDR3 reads CASSPDRGRGDTQYF. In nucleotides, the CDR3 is TGTGCCAGCAGCCCTGACAGGGGGCGCGGAGATACGCAGTATTTT.

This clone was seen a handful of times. The CDR3 DNA is TGCGCCAGCAGCCCGGGACAGGCGGCCCTACTCGGTGGCTACACCTTC. Amino acids: CASSPGQAALLGGYTF. The chain joins TRBV5-1 to TRBJ1-2; 8 nucleotides match TRBD1. Germline V lookup: CDR1 SGHRS, CDR2 YFSETQ. The J segment lost 7 bases and the V segment lost 4 bases, leaving 15 bases of the junction unmatched. The CDR3 is made up of 16 amino acids.

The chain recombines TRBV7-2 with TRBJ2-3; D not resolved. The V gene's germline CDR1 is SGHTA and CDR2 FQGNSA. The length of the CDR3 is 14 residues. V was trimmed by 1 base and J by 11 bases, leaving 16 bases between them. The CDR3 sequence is CASSLGLSVEMQYF. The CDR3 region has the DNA TGTGCCAGCAGCTTAGGTCTGTCCGTAGAGATGCAGTATTTT. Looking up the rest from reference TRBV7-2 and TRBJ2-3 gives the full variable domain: GAGVSQSPSNKVTEKGKDVELRCDPISGHTALYWYRQSLGQGLEFLIYFQGNSAPDKSGLPSDRFSAERTGGSVSTLTIQRTQQEDSAVYLCASSLGLSVEMQYFGPGTRLTVL.

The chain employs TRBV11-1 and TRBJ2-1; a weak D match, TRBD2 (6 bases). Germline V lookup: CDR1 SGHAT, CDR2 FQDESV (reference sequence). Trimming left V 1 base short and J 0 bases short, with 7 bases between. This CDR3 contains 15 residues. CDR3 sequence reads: CASSLGGDSYNEQFF. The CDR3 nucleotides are TGTGCCAGCAGCTTAGGGGGGGACTCCTACAATGAGCAGTTCTTC. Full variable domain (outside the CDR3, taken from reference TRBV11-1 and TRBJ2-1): EAEVAQSPRYKITEKSQAVAFWCDPISGHATLYWYRQILGQGPELLVQFQDESVVDDSQLPKDRFSAERLKGVDSTLKIQPAELGDSAMYLCASSLGGDSYNEQFFGPGTRLTVL.

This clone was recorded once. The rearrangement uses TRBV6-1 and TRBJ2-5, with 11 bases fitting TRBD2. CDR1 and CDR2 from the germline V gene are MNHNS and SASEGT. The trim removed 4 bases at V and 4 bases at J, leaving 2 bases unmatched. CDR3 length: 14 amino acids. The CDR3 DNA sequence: TGTGCCAGCAGTGTAGCGGGAGGGAGAGAGACCCAGTACTTC. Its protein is CASSVAGGRETQYF.

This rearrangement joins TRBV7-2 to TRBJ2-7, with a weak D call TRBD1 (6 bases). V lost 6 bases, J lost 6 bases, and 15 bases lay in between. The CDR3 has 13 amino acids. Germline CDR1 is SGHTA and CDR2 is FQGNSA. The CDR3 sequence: CASSLQGYGEQYF. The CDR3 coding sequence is TGTGCCAGCAGTCTACAGGGTTACGGCGAGCAGTACTTC.

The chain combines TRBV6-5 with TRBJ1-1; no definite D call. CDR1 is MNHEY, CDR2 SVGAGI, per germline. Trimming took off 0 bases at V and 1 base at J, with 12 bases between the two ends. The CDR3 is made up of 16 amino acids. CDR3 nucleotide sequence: TGTGCCAGCAGTTACTCGAGTCCAGCGTCGAACACTGAAGCTTTCTTT. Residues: CASSYSSPASNTEAFF.

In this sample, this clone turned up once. CDR3 loop: CASSRTGAQDTGELFF. DNA for the CDR3: TGTGCCAGCAGCCGAACAGGGGCGCAGGACACCGGGGAGCTGTTTTTT. The chain couples TRBV7-9 to TRBJ2-2; TRBD1 agrees at 7 bases. Germline V lookup: CDR1 SEHNR, CDR2 FQNEAQ (reference sequence). The CDR3 is made up of 16 amino acids. J lost 3 bases, V lost 5 bases, and 9 bases had no gene match.